This T cell receptor beta chain derives from a study of tumor-infiltrating lymphocytes in primary liver carcinoma. Production of TCR beta cDNA used 400 to 600 ng total RNA together with a constant-region primer. Sequencing libraries for TCR beta derived from three nested multiplex PCR rounds that used slightly modified ARM-PCR. Each of the first two PCR rounds ran roughly 9 cycles with TRBV1-TRBV30 forward and C-beta reverse primers. TCRdb re-called the multiplex PCR reads with MiXCR, one entry per CDR3 protein. The sample yields about 64,000 distinct CDR3 sequences, around 69% seen once. CDR1 is LGHNA, CDR2 YSLEER, per germline. The CDR3 loop spans 15 amino acids. V lost 4 bases and J 2 bases, leaving 14 bases between the germline ends. Each 20-30 mg portion of unsorted bulk tissue served as the source for co-extraction of RNA and DNA.

Sample: liver tumor tissue from sampling region 4. Subset noted: tumor region T4, right-lateral pole. This clonotype was obtained from a man in his forties with primary liver carcinoma and hepatitis B virus infection. This chain links TRBV4-3 with TRBJ1-2, with D possibly matching TRBD1 (6 bases). CDR3 in amino acids: CASSPGTWVNYGYTF. CDR3 bases: TGCGCCAGCAGCCCCGGGACATGGGTCAACTATGGCTACACCTTC.